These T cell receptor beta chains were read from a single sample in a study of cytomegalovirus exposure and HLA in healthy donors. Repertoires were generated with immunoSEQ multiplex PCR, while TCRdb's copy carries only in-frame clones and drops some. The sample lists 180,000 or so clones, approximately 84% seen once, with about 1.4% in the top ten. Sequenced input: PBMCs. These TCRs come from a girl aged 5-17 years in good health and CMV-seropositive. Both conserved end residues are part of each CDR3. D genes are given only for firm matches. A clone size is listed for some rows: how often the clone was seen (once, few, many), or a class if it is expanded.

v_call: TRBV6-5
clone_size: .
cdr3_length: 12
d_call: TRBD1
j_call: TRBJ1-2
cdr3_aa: CASSYSGGQATF
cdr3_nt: TGTGCCAGCAGTTACTCGGGGGGACAGGCCACCTTC

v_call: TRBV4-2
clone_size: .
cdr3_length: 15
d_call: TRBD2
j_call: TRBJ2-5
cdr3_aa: CASSQARGSQETQYF
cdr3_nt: TGTGCCAGCAGCCAAGCCCGCGGGAGCCAAGAGACCCAGTACTTC

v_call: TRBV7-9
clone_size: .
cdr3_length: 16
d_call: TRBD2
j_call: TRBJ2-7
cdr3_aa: CASSLALRTSAYEQYF
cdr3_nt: TGTGCCAGCAGCTTAGCTTTACGGACTAGCGCCTACGAGCAGTACTTC

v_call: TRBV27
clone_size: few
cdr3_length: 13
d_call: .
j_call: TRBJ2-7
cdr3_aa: CASSFSSDYEQYF
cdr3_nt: TGTGCCAGCAGTTTTTCGAGTGACTACGAGCAGTACTTC

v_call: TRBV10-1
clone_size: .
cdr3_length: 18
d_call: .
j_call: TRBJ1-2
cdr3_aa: CASSASERDNHEGDGYTF
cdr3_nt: TGCGCCAGCAGTGCCTCCGAACGCGACAATCACGAAGGTGATGGCTACACCTTC

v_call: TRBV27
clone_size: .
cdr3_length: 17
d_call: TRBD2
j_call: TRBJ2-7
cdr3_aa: CASKRLAGVLESYEQYF
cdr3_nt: TGTGCCAGCAAAAGGCTAGCGGGAGTACTCGAGTCCTACGAGCAGTACTTC

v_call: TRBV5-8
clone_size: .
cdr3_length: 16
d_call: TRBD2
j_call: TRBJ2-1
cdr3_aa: CASSLGLAGGYNEQFF
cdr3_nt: TGTGCCAGCAGCTTGGGCCTAGCGGGGGGTTACAATGAGCAGTTCTTC

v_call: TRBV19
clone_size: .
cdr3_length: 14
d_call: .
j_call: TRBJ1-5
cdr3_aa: CASSITAGGQPQHF
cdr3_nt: TGTGCCAGTAGTATAACGGCAGGAGGTCAGCCCCAGCATTTT

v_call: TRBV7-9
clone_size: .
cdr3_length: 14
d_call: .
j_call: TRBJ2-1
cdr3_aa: CASSLAGVANEQFF
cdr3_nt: TGTGCCAGCAGCTTAGCGGGAGTCGCCAATGAGCAGTTCTTC

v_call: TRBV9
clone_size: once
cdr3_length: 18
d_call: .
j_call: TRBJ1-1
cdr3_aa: CASSVATRTDSGDTEAFF
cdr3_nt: TGTGCCAGCAGCGTAGCCACTAGGACTGATTCAGGGGACACTGAAGCTTTCTTT

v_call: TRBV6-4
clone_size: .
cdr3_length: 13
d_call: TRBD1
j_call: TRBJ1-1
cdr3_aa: CASRGTGSAEAFF
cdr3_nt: TGTGCCAGCAGAGGGACAGGCTCGGCTGAAGCTTTCTTT

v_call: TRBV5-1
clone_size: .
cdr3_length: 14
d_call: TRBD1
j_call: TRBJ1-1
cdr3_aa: CASRKGAQNTEDFF
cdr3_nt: TGCGCCAGCAGGAAGGGGGCCCAGAACACTGAAGATTTCTTT

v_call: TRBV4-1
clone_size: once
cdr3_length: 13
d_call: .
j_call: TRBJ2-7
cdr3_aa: CASSLGTTYEQYF
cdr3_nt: TGCGCCAGCAGCCTAGGGACAACCTACGAGCAGTACTTC

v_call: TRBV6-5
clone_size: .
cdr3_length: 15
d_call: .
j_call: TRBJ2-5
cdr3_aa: CASSYLVRRVETQYF
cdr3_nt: TGTGCCAGCAGTTACCTGGTTAGGAGGGTAGAGACCCAGTACTTC

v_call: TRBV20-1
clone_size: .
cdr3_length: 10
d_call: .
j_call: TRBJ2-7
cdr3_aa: CSALVDEQYF
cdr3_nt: TGCAGTGCCCTAGTCGACGAGCAGTACTTC

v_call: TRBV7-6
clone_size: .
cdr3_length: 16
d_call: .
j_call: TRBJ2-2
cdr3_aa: CASSSFGGGGTGELFF
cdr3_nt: TGTGCCAGCAGCTCCTTTGGGGGAGGGGGCACCGGGGAGCTGTTTTTT

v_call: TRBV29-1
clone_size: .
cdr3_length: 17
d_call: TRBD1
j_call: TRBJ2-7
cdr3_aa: CSVGGTPGQGVLYEQYF
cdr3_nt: TGCAGCGTTGGGGGCACACCGGGACAGGGGGTCCTGTACGAGCAGTACTTC

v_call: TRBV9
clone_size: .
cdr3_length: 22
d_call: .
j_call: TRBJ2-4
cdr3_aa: CASSVYPRFSGDEVGAKNIQYF
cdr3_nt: TGTGCCAGCAGCGTATACCCCAGATTTTCAGGGGACGAAGTAGGGGCCAAAAACATTCAGTACTTC

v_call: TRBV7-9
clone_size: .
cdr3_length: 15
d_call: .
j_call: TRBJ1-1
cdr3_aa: CASSLLGGGVTEAFF
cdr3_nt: TGTGCCAGCAGCTTATTGGGGGGTGGGGTCACTGAAGCTTTCTTT

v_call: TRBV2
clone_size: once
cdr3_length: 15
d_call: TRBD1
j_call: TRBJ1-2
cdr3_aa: CASSQTGGINYGYTF
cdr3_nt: TGTGCCAGCAGCCAGACAGGGGGCATTAACTATGGCTACACCTTC

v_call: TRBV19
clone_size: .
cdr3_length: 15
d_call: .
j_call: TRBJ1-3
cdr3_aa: CASSPTGESGNTIYF
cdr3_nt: TGTGCCAGTAGTCCAACCGGGGAATCTGGAAACACCATATATTTT

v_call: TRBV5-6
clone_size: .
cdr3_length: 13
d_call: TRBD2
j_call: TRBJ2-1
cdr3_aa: CASSLAVAAGEFF
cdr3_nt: TGTGCCAGCAGCTTGGCCGTAGCGGCGGGGGAGTTCTTC

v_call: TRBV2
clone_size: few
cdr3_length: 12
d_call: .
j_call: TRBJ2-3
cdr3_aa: CASAVSGDTQYF
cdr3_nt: TGTGCCAGCGCCGTTAGCGGAGATACGCAGTATTTT

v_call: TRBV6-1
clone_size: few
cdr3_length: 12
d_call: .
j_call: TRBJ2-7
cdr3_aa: CASGRNSYEQYF
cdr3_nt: TGTGCCAGCGGGCGCAACTCCTACGAGCAGTACTTC

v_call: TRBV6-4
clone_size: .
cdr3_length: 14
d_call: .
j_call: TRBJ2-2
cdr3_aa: CASSDSRNTGELFF
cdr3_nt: TGTGCCAGCAGTGACTCGAGGAACACCGGGGAGCTGTTTTTT

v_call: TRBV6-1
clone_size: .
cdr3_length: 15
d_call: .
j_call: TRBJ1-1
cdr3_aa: CASSEAWASNTEAFF
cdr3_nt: TGTGCCAGCAGTGAAGCGTGGGCTTCGAACACTGAAGCTTTCTTT

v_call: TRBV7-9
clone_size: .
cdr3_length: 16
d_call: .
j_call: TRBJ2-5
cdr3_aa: CASSSSRRGLQETQYF
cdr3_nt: TGTGCCAGCAGCTCGAGCCGGAGGGGGCTCCAAGAGACCCAGTACTTC

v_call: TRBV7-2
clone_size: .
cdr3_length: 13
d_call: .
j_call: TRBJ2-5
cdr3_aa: CASSFSSGETQYF
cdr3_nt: TGTGCCAGCAGCTTCTCTTCGGGAGAGACCCAGTACTTC

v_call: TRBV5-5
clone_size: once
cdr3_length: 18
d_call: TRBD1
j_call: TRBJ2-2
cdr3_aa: CASSWGIWGQGITGELFF
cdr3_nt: TGTGCCAGCAGCTGGGGGATATGGGGACAGGGCATCACCGGGGAGCTGTTTTTT

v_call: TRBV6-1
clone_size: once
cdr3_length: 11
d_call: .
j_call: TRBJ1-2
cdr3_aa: CASRETGVVLF
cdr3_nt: TGTGCCAGCAGAGAGACAGGAGTGGTTCTCTTC